This T cell receptor beta chain is drawn from a study of blood T cell repertoires in COVID-19. Per the study methods: Scientists estimated how many nucleated cells there were by amplifying reference gene primers. Method: immunoSEQ multiplex PCR; TCRdb's copy keeps in-frame clones and lacks some. V and J calls and clone size follow that table, whereas D and trimming were derived from the DNA. The table has around 390,000 clones, 85% to 90% seen once. This clone was observed once. Sequences were obtained from PBMCs or T cells enriched from blood (not recorded which). This TCR derives from a woman between 50 and 59 years old who had recovered from COVID-19.

CDR3 bases: TGTGCCAGCAGCCCTATGGACAGAAAAGATGGGGAAGATCAGCCCCAGCATTTT. It yields the protein CASSPMDRKDGEDQPQHF. The chain employs TRBV3-1 (or the pseudogene TRBV3-2) and TRBJ1-5; D perhaps matches TRBD1 (6 bases). CDR3 size: 18 residues. CDR1 and CDR2 (germline): LGHDT, YNNKEL (reference sequence). V shed 4 bases and J shed 5 bases, with 24 bases lying between them.